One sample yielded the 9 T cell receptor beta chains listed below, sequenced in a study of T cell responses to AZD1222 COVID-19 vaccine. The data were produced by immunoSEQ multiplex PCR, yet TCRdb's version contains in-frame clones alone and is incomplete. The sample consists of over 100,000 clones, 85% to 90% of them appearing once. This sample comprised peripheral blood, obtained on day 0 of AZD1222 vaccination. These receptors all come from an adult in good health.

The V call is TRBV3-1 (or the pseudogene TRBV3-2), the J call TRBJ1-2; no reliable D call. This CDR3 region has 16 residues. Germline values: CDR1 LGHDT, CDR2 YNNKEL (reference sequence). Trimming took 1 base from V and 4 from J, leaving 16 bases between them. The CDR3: CASSQGSSWTAYGYTF. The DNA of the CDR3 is TGTGCCAGCAGCCAAGGGTCCTCTTGGACGGCCTATGGCTACACCTTC.

The CDR3 here is CASSQPGFPSGNTIYF. The DNA of the CDR3 is TGCGCCAGCAGCCAGCCTGGGTTCCCCTCTGGAAACACCATATATTTT. The V call is TRBV4-1, the J call TRBJ1-3; D ambiguous. This CDR3 spans 16 amino acids. With 3 bases removed from V and 0 bases from J, the gap between germline ends came to 12 bases. Germline V gene data show CDR1 as MGHRA and CDR2 as YSYEKL.

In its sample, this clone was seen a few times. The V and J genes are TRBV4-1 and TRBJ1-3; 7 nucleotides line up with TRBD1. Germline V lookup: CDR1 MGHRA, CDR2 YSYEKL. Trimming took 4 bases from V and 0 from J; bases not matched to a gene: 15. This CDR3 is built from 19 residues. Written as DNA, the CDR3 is TGCGCCAGCAGCCCCCATCATCCCTCACAGGGGAACTCTGGAAACACCATATATTTT. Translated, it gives CASSPHHPSQGNSGNTIYF.

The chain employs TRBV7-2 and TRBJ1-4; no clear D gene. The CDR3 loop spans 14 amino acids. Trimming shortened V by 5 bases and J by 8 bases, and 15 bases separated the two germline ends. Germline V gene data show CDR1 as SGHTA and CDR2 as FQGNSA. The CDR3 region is CASSLTGPSEKLFF. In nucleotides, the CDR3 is TGTGCCAGCAGCCTAACCGGGCCTAGCGAAAAACTGTTTTTT.

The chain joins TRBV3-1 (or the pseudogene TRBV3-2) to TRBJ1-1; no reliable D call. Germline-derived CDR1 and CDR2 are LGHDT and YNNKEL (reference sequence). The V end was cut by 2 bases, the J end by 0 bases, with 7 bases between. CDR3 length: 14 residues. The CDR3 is CASSQYLVNTEAFF. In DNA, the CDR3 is TGTGCCAGCAGCCAATATCTCGTGAACACTGAAGCTTTCTTT.

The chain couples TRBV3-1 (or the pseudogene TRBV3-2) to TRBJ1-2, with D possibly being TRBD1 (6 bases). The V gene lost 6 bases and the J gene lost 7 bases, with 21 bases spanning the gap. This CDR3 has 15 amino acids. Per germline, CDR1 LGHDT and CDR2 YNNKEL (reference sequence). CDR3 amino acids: CASSPRGGGSTGYTF. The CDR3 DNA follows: TGTGCCAGCAGTCCACGGGGGGGCGGATCGACTGGCTACACCTTC.

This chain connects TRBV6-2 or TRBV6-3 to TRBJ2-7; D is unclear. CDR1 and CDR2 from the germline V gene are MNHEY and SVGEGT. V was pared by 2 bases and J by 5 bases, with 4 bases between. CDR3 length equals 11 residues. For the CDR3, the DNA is TGTGCCAGCAGTTACCGGGACGAGCAGTACTTC. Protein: CASSYRDEQYF.

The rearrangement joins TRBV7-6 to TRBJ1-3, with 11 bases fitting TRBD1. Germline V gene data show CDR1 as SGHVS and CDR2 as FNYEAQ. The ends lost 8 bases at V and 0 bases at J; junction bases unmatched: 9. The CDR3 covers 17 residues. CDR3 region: CASSLTGTGGSGNTIYF. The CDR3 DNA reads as TGTGCCAGCTCCCTAACCGGGACAGGGGGCTCTGGAAACACCATATATTTT.

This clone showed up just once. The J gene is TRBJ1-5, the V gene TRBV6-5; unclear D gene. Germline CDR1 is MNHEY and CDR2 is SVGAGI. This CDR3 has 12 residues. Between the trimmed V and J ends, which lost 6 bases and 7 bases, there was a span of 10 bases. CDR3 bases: TGTGCCAGCAGAGACGGGGTCCAGCCCCAGCATTTT. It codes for CASRDGVQPQHF.